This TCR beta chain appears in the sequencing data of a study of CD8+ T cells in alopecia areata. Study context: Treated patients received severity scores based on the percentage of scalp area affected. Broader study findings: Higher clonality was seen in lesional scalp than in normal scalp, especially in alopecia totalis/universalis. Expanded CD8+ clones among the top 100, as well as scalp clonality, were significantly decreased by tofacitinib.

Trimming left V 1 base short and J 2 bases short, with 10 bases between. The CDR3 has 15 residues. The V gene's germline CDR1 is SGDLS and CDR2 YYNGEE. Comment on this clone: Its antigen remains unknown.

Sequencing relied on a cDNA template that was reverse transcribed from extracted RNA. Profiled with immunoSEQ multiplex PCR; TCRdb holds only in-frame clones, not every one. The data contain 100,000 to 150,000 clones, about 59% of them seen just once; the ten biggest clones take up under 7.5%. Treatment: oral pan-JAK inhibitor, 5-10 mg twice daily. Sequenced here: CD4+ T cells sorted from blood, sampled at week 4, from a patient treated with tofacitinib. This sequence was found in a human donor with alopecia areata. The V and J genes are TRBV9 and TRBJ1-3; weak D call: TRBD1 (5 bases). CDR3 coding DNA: TGTGCCAGCAGCGTAAAGGCAGGGACTGGAAACACCATATATTTT. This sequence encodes CASSVKAGTGNTIYF.